The TCR beta chain described here comes from a study of memory CD4+ T cells and cytomegalovirus serostatus. Study information: Of the healthy Belgian adults, under 10 were CMV seropositive and 20 to 30 seronegative.

Single viable CD3+CD4+CD8-CD45RO+ cells were sorted as the memory CD4+ T cells. CDR3 length: 14 amino acids. Looked up from germline, CDR1 is SGHDT and CDR2 is YYEEEE. The V segment lost 1 base and the J segment 6 bases; nucleotides outside the gene matches: 7. A single count supports this clone. Measured with immunoSEQ multiplex PCR; TCRdb has only the in-frame clones, and not every one. This sample has 35,000 to 50,000 clones; over 70% occur once, and the top ten carry around 0.5%. This chain connects TRBV5-6 to TRBJ2-7; 7 bases align to TRBD1. Sequencing was done on a sample of memory CD4+ T cells from blood. The source of this sequence is an adult in good health and CMV-seronegative. CDR3 region: CASSLTNRGSEQYF. For the CDR3, the DNA is TGTGCCAGCAGCTTGACTAACAGGGGAAGCGAGCAGTACTTC.